What follows describes a single TCR beta chain. Its antigen is unidentified. These data originate in a study of cytomegalovirus exposure and HLA in healthy donors. Study-level information: The same platform was used for the 130 or so validation repertoires as for the roughly 730 first-cohort repertoires, as reported in a later analysis.

Study-level results: There were some public TCRs occurring in many donors, but most TCR sequences were rare. Investigators reported approximately 170 TCR beta chains as tied to cytomegalovirus. In vitro data verified three CMV-associated chains as specific for CMV antigens.

Profiled with immunoSEQ multiplex PCR; TCRdb holds only in-frame clones, not every one. Of tens of thousands of clones in the sample, just under 95% were seen once. This clonotype originated in a man aged 18 to 29 in good health and CMV-seronegative. What was sequenced was PBMCs.

CDR3 DNA: TGTGCCAGCAGTCTCACAGGGGGCGCCTACTCTGGGGCCAACGTCCTGACTTTC. Translated, it gives CASSLTGGAYSGANVLTF. The chain couples TRBV27 to TRBJ2-6; TRBD1 agrees at 9 bases. Germline V lookup: CDR1 MNHEY, CDR2 SMNVEV (reference sequence). This CDR3 spans 18 amino acids. The V segment lost 5 bases and the J segment 0 bases; nucleotides outside the gene matches: 8. The variable domain in full, with the rest retrieved from reference TRBV27 and TRBJ2-6, is EAQVTQNPRYLITVTGKKLTVTCSQNMNHEYMSWYRQDPGLGLRQIYYSMNVEVTDKGDVPEGYKVSRKEKRNFPLILESPSPNQTSLYFCASSLTGGAYSGANVLTFGAGSRLTVL.